This T cell receptor beta chain was found in a study of blood T cell repertoires in COVID-19. The CDR3 sequence is 14 residues long. The ends were cut back, 2 bases at V and 8 bases at J, with 10 bases in the middle. Per the germline V gene, CDR1 is MNHEY and CDR2 is SVGAGI. Produced via immunoSEQ multiplex PCR; TCRdb's table is partial and in-frame only. This sample has approximately 180,000 clones, with approximately 85% found just once. The receptor was derived from a human donor with active or convalescent COVID-19. The donor label of this sample is uncertain. The rearrangement joins TRBV6-5 to TRBJ1-6; D perhaps matches TRBD1 (6 bases). The sample comprised peripheral blood. For the CDR3, the DNA is TGTGCCAGCAGTTACAGGCCAGGGGATTCACCCCTCCACTTT. This codes for CASSYRPGDSPLHF.